These 27 T cell receptor beta chains share one sample of origin, sequenced in a study of CD8 T cells in ankylosing spondylitis. Study outcomes and limitations: Within ankylosing spondylitis blood, a TCR beta motif made up of several highly homologous variants appeared to be characteristic.

These receptors are not linked to any known antigen. In TCRdb, the 5' RACE reads were re-called with MiXCR into one record per CDR3 protein. The table includes approximately 540,000 distinct CDR3 sequences, about 13% detected once. The sample taken for sequencing was blood, either unsorted or a sorted T cell fraction (not recorded which). These receptors were taken from a male donor with ankylosing spondylitis.

This clonotype has at least ten counts. The gene calls are TRBV15 and TRBJ2-2; unclear D gene. Looked up from germline, CDR1 is LNHNV and CDR2 is YYDKDF (reference sequence). V lost 5 bases and J 6 bases, leaving 7 bases between the germline ends. This CDR3 comprises 12 residues. CDR3 coding DNA: TGTGCCACCAGCGTCTGGTCCGGGGAGCTGTTTTTT. Its translation is CATSVWSGELFF. The whole variable domain, remainder taken from reference TRBV15 and TRBJ2-2, is DAMVIQNPRYQVTQFGKPVTLSCSQTLNHNVMYWYQQKSSQAPKLLFHYYDKDFNNEADTPDNFQSRRPNTSFCFLDIRSPGLGDTAMYLCATSVWSGELFFGEGSRLTVL.

This clonotype appeared many times. V gene TRBV5-1 combines with J gene TRBJ2-1, with D tentatively TRBD2 (5 bases). This CDR3 contains 15 residues. Germline-derived CDR1 and CDR2 are SGHRS and YFSETQ. Deletions cut 3 bases from V and 7 bases from J, with 17 bases between. The CDR3 DNA reads as TGCGCCAGCAGCTCCCTACCGGGATTAAGGAATGAGCAGTTCTTC. It yields the protein CASSSLPGLRNEQFF.

This chain connects TRBV7-9 to TRBJ1-3; D call uncertain. In germline, CDR1 is SEHNR, CDR2 FQNEAQ (reference sequence). Trimming removed 6 bases from V and 7 bases from J, with 16 bases in between. The CDR3 spans 14 residues. The CDR3 here is CASRDGDAYNTIYF. In DNA form, the CDR3 reads TGTGCCAGCAGGGACGGTGACGCTTATAACACCATATATTTT.

This clonotype was detected only a few times. The chain joins TRBV5-6 to TRBJ2-1; TRBD2 is a possible D gene (6 bases). The CDR3 has 14 residues. Germline CDR1 is SGHDT and CDR2 is YYEEEE. Trimming removed 6 bases at V and 3 bases at J, with 13 bases between. Here the CDR3 reads CASTGTGFYNEQFF. The CDR3 bases are TGTGCCAGCACCGGGACTGGCTTCTACAATGAGCAGTTCTTC.

This chain links TRBV20-1 with TRBJ2-1, with D hard to call. This CDR3 is 12 amino acids long. Between the trimmed V and J ends, which lost 3 bases and 4 bases, there was a span of 7 bases. Germline V gene data show CDR1 as DFQATT and CDR2 as SNEGSKA (reference sequence). The CDR3 reads CSASILYNEQFF. CDR3 in DNA: TGCAGTGCTAGTATACTTTACAATGAGCAGTTCTTC.

Comment on this clonotype: Sequence at one end of the junction differs from germline and may be a read error. CDR3 region: CAISESMWGRYNSRLHF. CDR3 bases: TGTGCCATCAGTGAGTCGATGTGGGGTCGGTATAATTCACGCCTCCACTTT. This chain links TRBV10-3 with TRBJ1-6; D ambiguous. The CDR3 totals 17 residues. CDR1 ENHRY and CDR2 SYGVKD come from the germline V gene.

The chain joins TRBV6-2 or TRBV6-3 to TRBJ2-1, with D perhaps TRBD2 (6 bases). V was clipped by 6 bases and J by 2 bases, with 14 bases between them. The germline gives CDR1 MNHEY, CDR2 SVGEGT. The CDR3 runs to 15 residues. CDR3 nucleotide sequence: TGTGCCAGCAGAGCCCTAGCGAGGGCCTACAATGAGCAGTTCTTC. It is translated as CASRALARAYNEQFF.

This clonotype was detected many times. The chain uses TRBV3-1 and TRBJ2-6, with D hard to call. The germline gives CDR1 LGHDT, CDR2 YNNKEL (reference sequence). Trimming removed 1 base at V and 5 bases at J, with 0 bases between. This CDR3 has 12 residues. CDR3 sequence (DNA): TGTGCCAGCAGCCAAGGGGCCAACGTCCTGACTTTC. Translation gives CASSQGANVLTF.

This chain uses TRBV20-1 with TRBJ1-1; D remains unclear. The CDR3 runs 13 residues. Germline CDR1 is DFQATT and CDR2 is SNEGSKA (reference sequence). The V end was cut by 6 bases, the J end by 0 bases, with 11 bases between. The CDR3 DNA reads as TGCAGTGCGGCGCCAGGTTTGAACACTGAAGCTTTCTTT. As protein: CSAAPGLNTEAFF.

Worth noting for this clonotype: One end of the junction fails to match germline, which may point to a read error. V is TRBV7-2 and J is TRBJ2-5, with TRBD2 identical over 12 bases. This CDR3 comprises 17 residues. Germline V gives CDR1 SGHTA, CDR2 FQGNSA. The CDR3 DNA reads TGTGCCAGCAGCTTGAACCCGACTAGCGGGAGCACGGGGGGTCCGCACTTC. Amino acid sequence: CASSLNPTSGSTGGPHF.

The sample holds a few counts of this clonotype. The rearrangement links TRBV11-2 to TRBJ2-5; 11 bases are a match to TRBD2. Trimming removed 1 base from V and 5 bases from J; junction bases left unmatched: 6. The CDR3 extends over 16 amino acids. Germline assignment: CDR1 SGHAT and CDR2 FQNNGV. The CDR3 reads CASSLGGLAVRETQYF. The CDR3 nucleotides read TGTGCCAGCAGCTTAGGGGGACTAGCGGTCCGGGAGACCCAGTACTTC.

The rearrangement uses TRBV4-2 and TRBJ2-1; TRBD1 agrees at 9 bases. V was pared by 4 bases and J by 7 bases, with 8 bases of the junction left unmatched. The CDR3 spans 15 residues. Germline CDR1 LGHNA, CDR2 YNFKEQ. CDR3 in DNA: TGTGCCAGCAGCCCGGACAGGGGAAATGTTAATGAGCAGTTCTTC. Protein product: CASSPDRGNVNEQFF.

There are a few counts of this clonotype. J is TRBJ1-1 and V is TRBV18; no definite D call. CDR1 and CDR2 (germline): KGHSH, LQKENI. V was clipped by 3 bases and J by 2 bases, with 10 bases between them. CDR3 size: 14 residues. DNA for the CDR3: TGTGCCAGCTCACCGGGCATAACAAACACTGAAGCTTTCTTT. Its translation is CASSPGITNTEAFF.

This clonotype was seen at least ten times. The chain links TRBV12-3 or TRBV12-4 to TRBJ2-5, with unresolved D. The CDR3 has 13 residues. V was cut by 4 bases and J by 2 bases, with 8 bases left in between. The CDR3 here is CASSWVSQETQYF. The CDR3 DNA is TGTGCCAGCAGTTGGGTCAGTCAAGAGACCCAGTACTTC.

V usage is TRBV29-1 and J usage is TRBJ2-4; perhaps TRBD1 as D (5 bases). V shed 5 bases and J shed 0 bases, with 11 bases lying between them. The CDR3 is 14 amino acids. Germline CDR1 reads SQVTM; CDR2 reads ANQGSEA. The CDR3 loop is CSVQTDLAKNIQYF. Written as DNA, the CDR3 is TGCAGCGTTCAGACAGACCTAGCCAAAAACATTCAGTACTTC.

In its sample, this clonotype was seen many times. The J gene is TRBJ2-3, the V gene TRBV12-3 or TRBV12-4; no definite D call. V lost 4 bases and J 0 bases, leaving 5 bases between the germline ends. The CDR3 runs to 13 residues. The CDR3 reads CASSSTSTDTQYF. The CDR3 nucleotides are TGTGCCAGCAGTTCGACTAGCACAGATACGCAGTATTTT.

The chain employs TRBV20-1 and TRBJ2-5, with TRBD2 as a possible D gene (6 bases). Germline V lookup: CDR1 DFQATT, CDR2 SNEGSKA (reference sequence). Trimming removed 0 bases from V and 0 bases from J, with 8 bases in between. CDR3 length equals 14 residues. The chain's CDR3 is CSARDGGHQETQYF. The CDR3 bases are TGCAGTGCTAGAGATGGAGGGCACCAAGAGACCCAGTACTTC.

V and J are TRBV20-1 and TRBJ2-7; 10 positions agree with TRBD2. Germline assignment: CDR1 DFQATT and CDR2 SNEGSKA (reference sequence). This CDR3 contains 16 residues. Trimming cost V 2 bases and J 1 base; bases outside gene matches: 8. CDR3 residues: CSARYLTSGRSYEQYF. In nucleotides, the CDR3 is TGCAGTGCTAGATACCTGACTAGCGGGCGGTCCTACGAGCAGTACTTC.

The table lists this clonotype with many counts. The genes are TRBV3-1 and TRBJ2-5; unclear D gene. Trimming left V 0 bases short and J 2 bases short, with 7 bases between. The CDR3 is 14 residues long. The germline V gene has CDR1 LGHDT and CDR2 YNNKEL (reference sequence). CDR3 in amino acids: CASSQDLSQETQYF. The CDR3, as DNA: TGTGCCAGCAGCCAAGATCTATCTCAAGAGACCCAGTACTTC.

The V gene is TRBV7-9, the J gene TRBJ2-7; 11 bases fit TRBD1. The ends lost 5 bases at V and 6 bases at J; junction bases unmatched: 9. Germline values: CDR1 SEHNR, CDR2 FQNEAQ (reference sequence). The length of the CDR3 is 15 residues. CDR3 in DNA: TGTGCCAGCAGCCCGCCCGGGACAGGGGGGCTCGAGCAGTACGTC. It yields the protein CASSPPGTGGLEQYV.

This clonotype was picked up a small number of times. This rearrangement joins TRBV20-1 to TRBJ1-2; TRBD1 aligns across 7 bases. The junction had 5 bases not matched to a gene; V was cut back by 1 base and J by 6 bases. CDR1 and CDR2 (germline): DFQATT, SNEGSKA (reference sequence). This CDR3 region has 13 residues. In nucleotides, the CDR3 is TGCAGTGCTAGAGTTGGGACAGCCCATGGCTACACCTTC. This translates into CSARVGTAHGYTF.

This clonotype was detected only a few times. V usage is TRBV3-1 and J usage is TRBJ1-6; D uncertain. The CDR3 length is 16 residues. The V and J ends lost 3 bases and 8 bases respectively, with 17 bases between them. From germline, CDR1 is LGHDT and CDR2 YNNKEL (reference sequence). The CDR3 is CASSQDRVPAYSPLHF. In nucleotides, the CDR3 is TGTGCCAGCAGCCAGGACCGGGTCCCGGCATATTCACCCCTCCACTTT.

This clonotype was recorded a few times. The genes are TRBV10-3 and TRBJ2-3; 13 bases align to TRBD2. The V and J ends lost 2 bases and 2 bases, in that order; junction bases with no gene match: 1. This CDR3 region has 16 residues. Germline CDR1 and CDR2: ENHRY and SYGVKD. The CDR3 bases are TGTGCCATCAGTGAGGGACTAGCGGGGGACACAGATACGCAGTATTTT. Its protein product is CAISEGLAGDTDTQYF.

This clonotype was seen only a few times. V and J are TRBV6-5 and TRBJ2-2; D is uncertain. The CDR3 has 12 amino acids. CDR1 is MNHEY and CDR2 is SVGAGI in the germline V gene. The CDR3 region has the DNA TGTGTCCCCTCGGGCAGTGGCGGGGAGCTGTTTTTT. Its translation: CVPSGSGGELFF.

This clonotype was counted between two and nine times. V usage is TRBV3-1 and J usage is TRBJ2-2; D is unclear. V was pared by 1 base and J by 0 bases, with 9 bases between. The length of the CDR3 is 16 residues. The V gene's germline CDR1 is LGHDT and CDR2 YNNKEL (reference sequence). The CDR3 nucleotides are TGTGCCAGCAGCCAAGGAGCGTCAACGAACACCGGGGAGCTGTTTTTT. Translating it yields CASSQGASTNTGELFF. Variable domain in full (rest from reference TRBV3-1 and TRBJ2-2): DTAVSQTPKYLVTQMGNDKSIKCEQNLGHDTMYWYKQDSKKFLKIMFSYNNKELIINETVPNRFSPKSPDKAHLNLHINSLELGDSAVYFCASSQGASTNTGELFFGEGSRLTVL.

The chain employs TRBV5-5 and TRBJ2-1; TRBD1 might be the D (5 bases). Germline V CDR1 and CDR2: SGHKS, YYEKEE (reference sequence). Trimming stripped 2 bases from V and 5 bases from J, with 8 bases between. CDR3 length: 13 residues. CDR3 nucleotides: TGTGCCAGCAGCTTCGACAGACACAATGAGCAGTTCTTC. Translation gives CASSFDRHNEQFF.

J is TRBJ2-1 and V is TRBV14; D is undetermined. The germline V gene encodes CDR1 SGHDN and CDR2 FVKESK. CDR3 length: 15 amino acids. The germline V and J ends were trimmed by 4 bases and 9 bases, with 19 bases remaining between them. The CDR3 DNA is TGTGCCAGCAGCCCCGGCGTATCAAGAAACGGTGAGCAGTTCTTC. Translated, it gives CASSPGVSRNGEQFF.